This T cell receptor (beta chain) was sequenced during a study of blood T cell repertoires in COVID-19. Study as a whole: Whether acute or convalescent, the COVID-19 samples came from the United States, Italy and Spain. From T cells, B-cell-depleted T cells, or PBMCs came the material, which was cDNA or gDNA.

Unmatched junction bases numbered 10, after V lost 3 bases and J lost 0 bases. The CDR3 contains 19 residues. Authors' analysis steps: By means of reference gene primer amplification, nucleated cell counts were estimated. TCRdb's copy holds only in-frame clones and misses some; the assay was immunoSEQ multiplex PCR. Clonal size and the V and J genes are those of that table, whereas D and trimming came from the DNA. The sample lists under 70,000 clones; roughly 90% were seen once. Source material: peripheral blood. The receptor was isolated from a man between 60 and 75 years old with active COVID-19. This sequence joins TRBV5-3 and TRBJ2-7; 15 bases fit TRBD2. TRBV5-3 is identified as an open reading frame with a role that is uncertain. Here the CDR3 reads CARSSWTSGRAFSSYEQYF. The DNA of the CDR3 is TGTGCCAGAAGCTCTTGGACTAGCGGGAGGGCCTTTAGCTCCTACGAGCAGTACTTC.